This TCR beta chain appears in the sequencing data of a study of T cell clonality in common variable immunodeficiency. The germline V gene encodes CDR1 SGHRS and CDR2 YFSETQ. CDR3 length: 16 residues. Trimming cost V 5 bases and J 2 bases; bases outside gene matches: 10. Broader study findings: Fewer deletions and N-nucleotide insertions were reportedly seen in common variable immunodeficiency TCR beta sequences.

By proportion, this clone is medium-sized. Its antigen is not identified. The read stops 3 residues short of the end of the CDR3; the missing end is completed from the germline J gene. Assay: immunoSEQ multiplex PCR; the TCRdb copy retains only in-frame clones and omits some. The repertoire consists of some 2,500 clones, none detected only once. The sequencing sample was made of peripheral blood mononuclear cells. V usage is TRBV5-1 and J usage is TRBJ2-3; TRBD2 aligns across 8 bases. The sequence came from a human donor with common variable immunodeficiency. The CDR3 DNA, read in part, is TGCGCCAGCAGTTACCGGGGGGGTTCGTTCACAGATACG. This translates into CASSYRGGSFTDT. The CDR3 as a whole reads CASSYRGGSFTDTQYF.